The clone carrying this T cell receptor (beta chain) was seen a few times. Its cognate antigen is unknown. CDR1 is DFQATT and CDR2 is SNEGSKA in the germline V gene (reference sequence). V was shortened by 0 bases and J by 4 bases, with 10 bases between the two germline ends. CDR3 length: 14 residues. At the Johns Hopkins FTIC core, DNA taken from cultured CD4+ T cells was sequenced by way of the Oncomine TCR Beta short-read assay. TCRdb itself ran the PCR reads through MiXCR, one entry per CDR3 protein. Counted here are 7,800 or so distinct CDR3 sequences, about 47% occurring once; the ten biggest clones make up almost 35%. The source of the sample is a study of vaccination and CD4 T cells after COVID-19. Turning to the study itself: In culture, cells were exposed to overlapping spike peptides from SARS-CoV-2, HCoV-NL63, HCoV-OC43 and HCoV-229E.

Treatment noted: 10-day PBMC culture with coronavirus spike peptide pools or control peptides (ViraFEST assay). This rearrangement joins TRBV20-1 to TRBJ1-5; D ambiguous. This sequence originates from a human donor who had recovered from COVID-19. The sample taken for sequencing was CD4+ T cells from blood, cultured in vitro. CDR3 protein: CSARDIEGNQPQHF. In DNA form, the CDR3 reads TGCAGTGCTAGAGATATTGAGGGTAATCAGCCCCAGCATTTT.